The 13 T cell receptor beta chains in this list originate from one sample, sequenced in a study of molecular identifiers for immune sequencing clone quantification. A single record per CDR3 protein comes from TCRdb applying MiXCR to the PCR reads. This sample has hundreds of thousands of distinct CDR3 sequences, with about 25% found just once. What was sequenced was naive CD8+ T cells from blood, with Jurkat cell RNA spiked in. Subset meaning: FACS-sorted CD8+CD4-CCR7+CD45RA+ naive T cells. These receptor sequences come from a human donor in good health. Some libraries in this study had Jurkat cell RNA spiked in.

A note on this clonotype: A read error is possible here, since a much larger clone lies one base away. The V gene is TRBV29-1, the J gene TRBJ2-7; 8 bases fit TRBD2. Unmatched junction bases numbered 17, after V lost 6 bases and J lost 1 base. The CDR3 totals 17 residues. Germline lookup yields CDR1 SQVTM and CDR2 ANQGSEA. DNA of the CDR3: TGCAGCGTCTCCACCACCCCCTCAGCGGGAGCGTCCTACGAGCAGTACTTC. This translates into CSVSTTPSAGASYEQYF.

This clonotype was seen a few times. The chain joins TRBV20-1 to TRBJ2-2; D is perhaps TRBD1 (6 bases). CDR3 size: 15 residues. CDR1 DFQATT and CDR2 SNEGSKA come from the germline V gene (reference sequence). The V gene lost 1 base and the J gene lost 4 bases, with 13 bases spanning the gap. CDR3 nucleotides: TGCAGTGCTAGAGTATGGGGGCAAGGCACCGGGGAGCTGTTTTTT. This encodes CSARVWGQGTGELFF.

This chain uses TRBV20-1 with TRBJ2-3; D is undetermined. The germline V gene encodes CDR1 DFQATT and CDR2 SNEGSKA (reference sequence). The CDR3 runs to 16 residues. Trimming removed 0 bases from V and 2 bases from J, with 15 bases in between. CDR3 sequence: CSARDLVAPPTDTQYF. In nucleotides, the CDR3 is TGCAGTGCTAGAGATCTAGTAGCACCCCCCACAGATACGCAGTATTTT.

This clonotype came up a few times. The CDR3 is CASSQERRAYNEQFF. The DNA of the CDR3 is TGCGCCAGCAGCCAGGAACGACGAGCCTACAATGAGCAGTTCTTC. The chain joins TRBV4-3 to TRBJ2-1; D gene unclear. The CDR3 has 15 residues. Trimming left V 3 bases short and J 2 bases short, with 11 bases between. CDR1 and CDR2 from the germline V gene are LGHNA and YSLEER.

The chain employs TRBV7-2 and TRBJ2-1; D gene unclear. V shed 2 bases and J shed 6 bases, with 11 bases lying between them. This CDR3 contains 14 residues. CDR1 is SGHTA and CDR2 is FQGNSA in the germline V gene. CDR3 sequence reads: CASSLSSSFNEQFF. CDR3 nucleotides: TGTGCCAGCAGCTTAAGCAGCTCTTTCAATGAGCAGTTCTTC.

This clonotype was counted ten times or more. V usage is TRBV7-9 and J usage is TRBJ2-2; maybe TRBD1 (5 bases). The CDR3 is 16 amino acids. V was shortened by 4 bases and J by 6 bases, with 18 bases between the two germline ends. Germline lookup yields CDR1 SEHNR and CDR2 FQNEAQ (reference sequence). The CDR3 loop reads CASSSPGRVVSGELFF. Written as DNA, the CDR3 is TGTGCCAGCAGCTCTCCCGGCAGGGTGGTTTCCGGGGAGCTGTTTTTT.

This clonotype was counted ten times or more. This rearrangement joins TRBV3-1 to TRBJ2-3; TRBD1 or TRBD2 may be the D gene (6 bases each). Trimming removed 0 bases at V and 5 bases at J, with 21 bases between. CDR1 LGHDT and CDR2 YNNKEL come from the germline V gene (reference sequence). This CDR3 comprises 18 residues. As DNA, the CDR3 is TGTGCCAGCAGCCAAGAAGTTAAGACGTGGGGGGCCCAAGATACGCAGTATTTT. This gives the protein CASSQEVKTWGAQDTQYF.

The sample holds many counts of this clonotype. This chain links TRBV27 with TRBJ2-3; D unresolved. This CDR3 region has 15 residues. V lost 6 bases to trimming and J lost 3 bases, with 16 bases between them. Germline V CDR1 and CDR2: MNHEY, SMNVEV (reference sequence). The CDR3 nucleotides are TGTGCCAGCAGGGCTGAGAGATTAGGAACAGATACGCAGTATTTT. The encoded protein is CASRAERLGTDTQYF.

This clonotype has just a few counts. The chain recombines TRBV6-5 with TRBJ1-5; D not certain. CDR3 size: 11 residues. In germline, CDR1 is MNHEY, CDR2 SVGAGI. The V end lost 7 bases, the J end lost 3 bases, and 4 bases lay between the germline ends. The CDR3: CASTTNQPQHF. CDR3 coding DNA: TGTGCCAGCACTACCAATCAGCCCCAGCATTTT.

This clonotype was detected many times. The chain recombines TRBV6-5 with TRBJ1-1, with D unclear. Per germline, CDR1 MNHEY and CDR2 SVGAGI. V lost 2 bases and J lost 1, with 8 bases in between. The CDR3 runs 14 residues. CDR3 in amino acids: CASSYGIGNTEAFF. The CDR3 coding sequence is TGTGCCAGCAGTTACGGCATTGGGAACACTGAAGCTTTCTTT.

A few counts support this clonotype. The gene calls are TRBV19 and TRBJ2-7; the D gene is possibly TRBD2 (6 bases). Looked up from germline, CDR1 is LNHDA and CDR2 is SQIVND (reference sequence). The CDR3 loop spans 14 amino acids. The V end was cut by 5 bases, the J end by 1 base, with 12 bases between. CDR3 DNA: TGTGCCAGTAGTTCCCTCGGGACTTCCTACGAGCAGTACTTC. Residues: CASSSLGTSYEQYF. Using reference TRBV19 and TRBJ2-7 for the parts outside the CDR3, the full variable domain is DGGITQSPKYLFRKEGQNVTLSCEQNLNHDAMYWYRQDPGQGLRLIYYSQIVNDFQKGDIAEGYSVSREKKESFPLTVTSAQKNPTAFYLCASSSLGTSYEQYFGPGTRLTVT.

J is TRBJ1-1 and V is TRBV19; D is unclear. V lost 3 bases and J lost 2, with 10 bases in between. Germline V lookup: CDR1 LNHDA, CDR2 SQIVND (reference sequence). The CDR3 length is 14 residues. The CDR3 sequence is CASSMVGRNTEAFF. As DNA, the CDR3 is TGTGCCAGTAGTATGGTCGGCAGAAACACTGAAGCTTTCTTT.

J is TRBJ2-3 and V is TRBV15; 9 bases fit TRBD1. The germline CDR1 and CDR2 sequences are LNHNV and YYDKDF (reference sequence). This CDR3 has 17 residues. J lost 3 bases, V lost 5 bases, and 12 bases had no gene match. The CDR3 region has the DNA TGTGCCACCAGCCCGCGACAGGGGGGACTTTTAACAGATACGCAGTATTTT. This encodes CATSPRQGGLLTDTQYF.